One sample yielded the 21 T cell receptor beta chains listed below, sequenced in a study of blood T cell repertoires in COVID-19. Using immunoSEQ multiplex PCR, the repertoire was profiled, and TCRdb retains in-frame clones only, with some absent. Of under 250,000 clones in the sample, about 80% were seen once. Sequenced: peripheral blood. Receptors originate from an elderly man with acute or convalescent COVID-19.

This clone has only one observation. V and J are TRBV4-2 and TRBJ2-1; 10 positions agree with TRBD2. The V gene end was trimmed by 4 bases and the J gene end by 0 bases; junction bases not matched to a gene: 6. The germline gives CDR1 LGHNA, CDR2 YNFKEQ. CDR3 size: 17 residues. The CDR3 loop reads CASSPGLAKGSYNEQFF. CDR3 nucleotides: TGTGCCAGCAGCCCGGGACTAGCGAAAGGCTCCTACAATGAGCAGTTCTTC.

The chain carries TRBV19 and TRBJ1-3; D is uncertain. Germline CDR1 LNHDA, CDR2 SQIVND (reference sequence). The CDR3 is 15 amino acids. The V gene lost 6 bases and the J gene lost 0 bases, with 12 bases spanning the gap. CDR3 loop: CASRRLGHSGNTIYF. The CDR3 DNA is TGTGCCAGTAGGAGACTCGGCCACTCTGGAAACACCATATATTTT.

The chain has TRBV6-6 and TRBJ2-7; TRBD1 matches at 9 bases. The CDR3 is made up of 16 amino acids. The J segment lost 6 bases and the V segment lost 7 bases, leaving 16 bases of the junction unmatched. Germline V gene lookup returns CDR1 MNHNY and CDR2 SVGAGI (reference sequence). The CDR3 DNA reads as TGTGCCAGCACCCAAGAAGGGACAGGGAGCTCCGGCGAGCAGTACTTC. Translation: CASTQEGTGSSGEQYF.

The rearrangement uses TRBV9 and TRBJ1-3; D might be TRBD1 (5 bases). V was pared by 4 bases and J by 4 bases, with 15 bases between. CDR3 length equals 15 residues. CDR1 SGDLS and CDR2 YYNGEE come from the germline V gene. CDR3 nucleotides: TGTGCCAGCAGCCAACAGGCTCTCCTCGGAAACACCATATATTTT. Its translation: CASSQQALLGNTIYF.

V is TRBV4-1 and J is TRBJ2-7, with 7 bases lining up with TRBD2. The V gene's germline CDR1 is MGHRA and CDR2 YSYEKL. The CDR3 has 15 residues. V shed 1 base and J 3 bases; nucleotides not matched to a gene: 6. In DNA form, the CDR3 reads TGCGCCAGCAGCCAAGCTAGCGGAAATCTCTACGAGCAGTACTTC. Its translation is CASSQASGNLYEQYF.

CDR3 sequence: CASSKKDRGGTEAFF. For the CDR3, the DNA is TGTGCCAGCAGCAAAAAAGACAGGGGAGGCACTGAAGCTTTCTTT. The gene calls are TRBV7-9 and TRBJ1-1, with 8 bases matching TRBD1. Germline V gives CDR1 SEHNR, CDR2 FQNEAQ (reference sequence). The CDR3 covers 15 residues. V gave up 5 bases and J gave up 4 bases; unmatched junction bases: 9. Supplemented by reference TRBV7-9 and TRBJ1-1, the full variable domain reads DTGVSQNPRHKITKRGQNVTFRCDPISEHNRLYWYRQTLGQGPEFLTYFQNEAQLEKSRLLSDRFSAERPKGSFSTLEIQRTEQGDSAMYLCASSKKDRGGTEAFFGQGTRLTVV.

The CDR3 DNA is TGCGCCAGCAGCCCGGACAGGGGGCTCGGTTCCGTAATCAATGAGCAGTTCTTC. Protein sequence: CASSPDRGLGSVINEQFF. V and J are TRBV5-1 and TRBJ2-1; TRBD1 matches at 11 bases. Trimming removed 4 bases from V and 6 bases from J; junction bases left unmatched: 15. CDR1 is SGHRS and CDR2 is YFSETQ in the germline V gene. The CDR3 runs to 18 residues.

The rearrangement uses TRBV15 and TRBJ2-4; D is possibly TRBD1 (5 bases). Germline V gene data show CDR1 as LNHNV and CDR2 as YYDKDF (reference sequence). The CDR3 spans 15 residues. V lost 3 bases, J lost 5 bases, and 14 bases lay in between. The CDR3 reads CATSRDVGLQNIQYF. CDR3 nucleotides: TGTGCCACCAGCAGGGACGTGGGGCTTCAAAACATTCAGTACTTC.

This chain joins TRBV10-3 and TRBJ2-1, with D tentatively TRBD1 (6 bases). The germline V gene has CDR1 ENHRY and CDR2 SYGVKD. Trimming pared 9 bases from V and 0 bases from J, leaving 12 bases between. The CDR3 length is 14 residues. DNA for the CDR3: TGTGCCATTTTGGGACAATCCTCCTACAATGAGCAGTTCTTC. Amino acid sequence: CAILGQSSYNEQFF.

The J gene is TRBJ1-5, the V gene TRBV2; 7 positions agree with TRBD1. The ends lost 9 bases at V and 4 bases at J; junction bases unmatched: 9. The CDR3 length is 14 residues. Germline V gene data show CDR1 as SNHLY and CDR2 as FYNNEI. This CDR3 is CASGTALANQPQHF. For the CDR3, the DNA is TGTGCCAGTGGGACAGCATTAGCAAATCAGCCCCAGCATTTT. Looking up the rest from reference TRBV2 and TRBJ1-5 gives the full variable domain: EPEVTQTPSHQVTQMGQEVILRCVPISNHLYFYWYRQILGQKVEFLVSFYNNEISEKSEIFDDQFSVERPDGSNFTLKIRSTKLEDSAMYFCASGTALANQPQHFGDGTRLSIL.

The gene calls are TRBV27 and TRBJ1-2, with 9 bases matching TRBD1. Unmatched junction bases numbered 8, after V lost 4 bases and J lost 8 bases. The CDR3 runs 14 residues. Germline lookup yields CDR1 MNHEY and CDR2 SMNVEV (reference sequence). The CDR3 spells CASSWRRDREGYTF. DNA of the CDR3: TGTGCCAGCAGTTGGAGACGGGACAGGGAAGGCTACACCTTC.

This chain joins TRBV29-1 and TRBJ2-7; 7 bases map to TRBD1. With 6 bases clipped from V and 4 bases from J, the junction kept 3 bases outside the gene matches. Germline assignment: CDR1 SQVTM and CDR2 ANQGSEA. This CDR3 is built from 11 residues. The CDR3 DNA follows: TGCAGCGTCCACAGGGGATACGAGCAGTACTTC. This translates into CSVHRGYEQYF.

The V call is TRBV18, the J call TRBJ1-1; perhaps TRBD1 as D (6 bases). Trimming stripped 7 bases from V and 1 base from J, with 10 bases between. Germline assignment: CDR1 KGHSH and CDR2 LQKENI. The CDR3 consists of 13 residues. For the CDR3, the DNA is TGTGCCAGCTACCAGGGACAGAACACTGAAGCTTTCTTT. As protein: CASYQGQNTEAFF.

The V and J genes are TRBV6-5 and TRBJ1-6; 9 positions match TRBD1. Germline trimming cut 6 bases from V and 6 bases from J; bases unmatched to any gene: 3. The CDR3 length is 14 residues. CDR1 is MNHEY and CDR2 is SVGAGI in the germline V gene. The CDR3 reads CASSPDRGNSPLHF. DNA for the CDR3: TGTGCCAGCAGCCCGGACAGGGGTAATTCACCCCTCCACTTT.

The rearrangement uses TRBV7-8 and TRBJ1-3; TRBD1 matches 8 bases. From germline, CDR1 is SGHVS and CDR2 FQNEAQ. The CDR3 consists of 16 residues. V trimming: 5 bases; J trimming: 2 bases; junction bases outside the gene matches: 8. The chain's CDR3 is CASSLHGQGAGNTIYF. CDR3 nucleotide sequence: TGTGCCAGCAGCCTACACGGACAGGGAGCTGGAAACACCATATATTTT.

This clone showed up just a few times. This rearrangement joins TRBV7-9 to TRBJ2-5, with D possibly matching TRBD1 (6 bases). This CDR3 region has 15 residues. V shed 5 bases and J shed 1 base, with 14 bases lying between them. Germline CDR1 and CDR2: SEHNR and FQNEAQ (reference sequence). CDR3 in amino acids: CASSARGGSQETQYF. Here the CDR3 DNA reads TGTGCCAGCAGCGCGAGAGGGGGTTCCCAAGAGACCCAGTACTTC.

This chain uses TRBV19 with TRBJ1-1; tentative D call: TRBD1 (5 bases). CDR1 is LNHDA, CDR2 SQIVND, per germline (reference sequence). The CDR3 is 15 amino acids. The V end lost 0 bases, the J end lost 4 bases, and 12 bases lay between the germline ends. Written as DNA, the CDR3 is TGTGCCAGTAGTATAGACCCCAGGGTGCGCACTGAAGCTTTCTTT. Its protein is CASSIDPRVRTEAFF.

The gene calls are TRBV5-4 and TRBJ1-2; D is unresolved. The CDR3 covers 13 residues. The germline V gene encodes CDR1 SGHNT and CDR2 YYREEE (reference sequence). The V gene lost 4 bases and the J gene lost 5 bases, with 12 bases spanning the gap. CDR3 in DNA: TGTGCCAGCAGCACCGAGGGTATTTATGGCTACACCTTC. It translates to CASSTEGIYGYTF.

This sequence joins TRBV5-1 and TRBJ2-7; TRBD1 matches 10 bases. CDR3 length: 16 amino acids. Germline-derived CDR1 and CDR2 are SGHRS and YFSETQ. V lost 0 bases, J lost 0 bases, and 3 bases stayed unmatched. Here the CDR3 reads CASSLGDRGGSYEQYF. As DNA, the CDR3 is TGCGCCAGCAGCTTGGGGGACAGGGGAGGCTCCTACGAGCAGTACTTC.

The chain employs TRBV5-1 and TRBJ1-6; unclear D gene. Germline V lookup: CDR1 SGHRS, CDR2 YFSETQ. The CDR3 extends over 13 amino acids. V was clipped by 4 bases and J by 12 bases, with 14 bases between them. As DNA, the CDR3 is TGCGCCAGCAGCGCCCGCGGCCCGGGACCCCTCCACTTT. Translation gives CASSARGPGPLHF. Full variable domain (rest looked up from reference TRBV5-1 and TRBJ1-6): KAGVTQTPRYLIKTRGQQVTLSCSPISGHRSVSWYQQTPGQGLQFLFEYFSETQRNKGNFPGRFSGRQFSNSRSEMNVSTLELGDSALYLCASSARGPGPLHFGNGTRLTVT.

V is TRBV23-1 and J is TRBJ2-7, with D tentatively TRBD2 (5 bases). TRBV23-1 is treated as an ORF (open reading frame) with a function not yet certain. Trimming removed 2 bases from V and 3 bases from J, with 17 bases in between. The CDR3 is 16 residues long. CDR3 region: CASSQSLRDTDYEQYF. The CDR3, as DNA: TGCGCCAGCAGTCAAAGTTTACGGGATACCGACTACGAGCAGTACTTC.